Sequencing of this T cell receptor (beta chain) was carried out in a study of OX40 agonist ivuxolimab in advanced cancers. Worth noting for this clone: Its specificity is not known.

Points from the study as a whole: Clones of CD4+ and CD8+ blood T cells grew by week 6 at doses of 0.1 to 3.0 mg/kg.

Profiled with immunoSEQ multiplex PCR; TCRdb holds only in-frame clones, not every one. This sample has some 30,000 clones, with roughly 84% found just once. V was shortened by 7 bases and J by 5 bases, with 14 bases between the two germline ends. The CDR3 is 13 residues long. CDR1 and CDR2 (germline): MDHEN, SYDVKM. This clonotype originated in an adult with an advanced solid tumor such as melanoma, head and neck, liver or kidney cancer. This sample comprised CD4+ or CD8+ T cells sorted from blood, obtained in a trial of the OX40 agonist ivuxolimab. This chain joins TRBV28 and TRBJ1-1; D gene uncertain. The CDR3 region has the DNA TGTGCCAGCAACCCGGGAGGTTGGACTGAAGCTTTCTTT. This translates into CASNPGGWTEAFF.